The entry below gives a single TCR beta chain sequence along with its context. The target antigen is unknown. These data come from a study of T cell responses to AZD1222 COVID-19 vaccine. This table comes from immunoSEQ multiplex PCR, and its TCRdb copy is limited to in-frame clones, with some not included. This table has some 250,000 clones, 90% to 95% appearing once. Findings of the study overall: Rises in breadth and depth of Spike-specific TCRs came after two AZD1222 doses. Among AZD1222 vaccinees, only five or six were seropositive at baseline. Vaccine-associated CD4 TCRs ranged over spike, dominating at 160-218 and 743-854. Donor demographics were predominantly white British with a female majority; clonal diversity may be underestimated.

Per germline, CDR1 MNHEY and CDR2 SVGEGT. This CDR3 comprises 16 residues. The ends lost 5 bases at V and 4 bases at J; junction bases unmatched: 12. J is TRBJ2-7 and V is TRBV6-2 or TRBV6-3, with 9 bases lining up with TRBD1. Sequenced here: peripheral blood, sampled 28 days after the second AZD1222 dose. This sequence was found in an adult who received the AZD1222 COVID-19 vaccine. The CDR3 coding sequence is TGTGCCAGCAGTACCCCCGGGACAGGGAAGGGATACGAGCAGTACTTC. Encoded protein: CASSTPGTGKGYEQYF.